The T cell receptor (beta chain) under discussion was sequenced for a study of cytomegalovirus exposure and HLA in healthy donors. Study-level points and caveats: Cytomegalovirus status, reportedly, was diagnosed with high specificity and sensitivity by the classifier. In an earlier analysis, productive rearrangement rates for most beta V segments clustered near 87% or 30%. Listed as cytomegalovirus-associated were 150 or so TCR beta chains. The dataset shows that most TCR sequences were rare, while some public TCRs occurred in many donors.

Primers for the PCR totalled 60 Vbeta and 13 Jbeta. Assay: immunoSEQ multiplex PCR; the TCRdb copy retains only in-frame clones and omits some. The sample lists just over 200,000 clones; 82% were seen once. In the case of this clone: Antigen: not known.

The CDR3 has 14 amino acids. Germline V gene sequence: CDR1 SGHRS, CDR2 YFSETQ. Losses at the gene ends were 0 bases for V and 4 bases for J; bases not matched to a gene: 4. V usage is TRBV5-1 and J usage is TRBJ2-7; 7 bases agree with TRBD2. This sequence originates from a woman aged 40 to 49 in good health and CMV-seronegative. Sequencing was carried out using PBMCs. The CDR3 nucleotides read TGCGCCAGCAGCTTGGAGCGGGATTTTTACGAGCAGTACTTC. This encodes CASSLERDFYEQYF.